Below are 12 T cell receptor beta chains sequenced from a single sample in a study of technical replicates of blood from several donors. Method: immunoSEQ multiplex PCR; TCRdb's copy keeps in-frame clones and lacks some. The table records more than 65,000 clones, around nine tenths of them present only once. The sequenced sample consisted of PBMCs. The source of these receptors is a human donor in good health. Some clones in this sample may be carry-over from other donors' samples.

This clone was seen only once. The chain couples TRBV11-2 to TRBJ2-7; D not resolved. From germline, CDR1 is SGHAT and CDR2 FQNNGV. The CDR3 is 15 residues long. The V end lost 2 bases, the J end lost 5 bases, and 16 bases lay between the germline ends. The chain's CDR3 is CASSLRLLVRNEQYF. The DNA of the CDR3 is TGTGCCAGCAGCTTAAGACTGCTAGTGAGGAACGAGCAGTACTTC. Based on the CDR3 plus reference TRBV11-2 and TRBJ2-7, the full variable domain is EAGVAQSPRYKIIEKRQSVAFWCNPISGHATLYWYQQILGQGPKLLIQFQNNGVVDDSQLPKDRFSAERLKGVDSTLKIQPAKLEDSAVYLCASSLRLLVRNEQYFGPGTRLTVT.

The V and J genes are TRBV7-2 and TRBJ2-2, with D uncertain. CDR3 length: 14 amino acids. CDR1 and CDR2 from the germline V gene are SGHTA and FQGNSA. Trimming cost V 2 bases and J 6 bases, with 10 bases left between them. The DNA of the CDR3 is TGTGCCAGCAGCTTATACTTCCGCTCCGGGGAGCTGTTTTTT. Translating gives CASSLYFRSGELFF. The full variable domain, with the rest looked up from reference TRBV7-2 and TRBJ2-2, is GAGVSQSPSNKVTEKGKDVELRCDPISGHTALYWYRQSLGQGLEFLIYFQGNSAPDKSGLPSDRFSAERTGGSVSTLTIQRTQQEDSAVYLCASSLYFRSGELFFGEGSRLTVL.

J is TRBJ1-2 and V is TRBV6-5, with 8 bases identical to TRBD1. Germline CDR1 reads MNHEY; CDR2 reads SVGAGI. Losses at the gene ends were 3 bases for V and 4 bases for J; bases not matched to a gene: 1. This CDR3 has 13 residues. In nucleotides, the CDR3 is TGTGCCAGCAGTTATCAGGGGGCCTATGGCTACACCTTC. Protein sequence: CASSYQGAYGYTF.

The chain couples TRBV10-3 to TRBJ1-2, with TRBD1 matching 8 bases. V shed 4 bases and J 7 bases; nucleotides not matched to a gene: 2. The CDR3 has 12 residues. Germline assignment: CDR1 ENHRY and CDR2 SYGVKD. This chain's CDR3 is CAISGTGFGYTF. The CDR3 nucleotides read TGTGCCATCAGTGGGACAGGGTTTGGCTACACCTTC.

V usage is TRBV6-5 and J usage is TRBJ2-7, with TRBD2 as a possible D gene (5 bases). Germline loops: CDR1 MNHEY, CDR2 SVGAGI. CDR3 size: 14 residues. Trimming took 8 bases from V and 3 from J, leaving 17 bases between them. CDR3 DNA: TGTGCCAGCTCATACCGGGCCAGCGGCTACGAGCAGTACTTC. Its protein product is CASSYRASGYEQYF.

This chain links TRBV4-1 with TRBJ2-7, with 8 bases identical to TRBD1. CDR1 is MGHRA, CDR2 YSYEKL, per germline. The V gene end was trimmed by 3 bases and the J gene end by 7 bases; junction bases not matched to a gene: 17. The length of the CDR3 is 17 residues. The CDR3 reads CASSQTTGESTRYEQYF. As DNA, the CDR3 is TGCGCCAGCAGCCAGACGACAGGGGAATCTACCCGTTATGAGCAGTACTTC.

The chain carries TRBV18 and TRBJ2-5; the match to TRBD1 covers 7 bases. The CDR3 consists of 14 residues. V lost 2 bases, J lost 5 bases, and 5 bases stayed unmatched. CDR1 is KGHSH and CDR2 is LQKENI in the germline V gene. The CDR3 nucleotides are TGTGCCAGCTCACCATTGACAGGGTTGGAGACCCAGTACTTC. It codes for CASSPLTGLETQYF.

This chain links TRBV11-2 with TRBJ2-7; perhaps TRBD1 as D (6 bases). The length of the CDR3 is 14 residues. The germline CDR1 and CDR2 sequences are SGHAT and FQNNGV. The germline V and J ends were trimmed by 5 bases and 0 bases, with 11 bases remaining between them. This CDR3 is CASSPGHLSYEQYF. The CDR3 DNA is TGTGCCAGCAGCCCGGGACACCTCTCCTACGAGCAGTACTTC. The variable domain in full, completed from reference TRBV11-2 and TRBJ2-7, reads EAGVAQSPRYKIIEKRQSVAFWCNPISGHATLYWYQQILGQGPKLLIQFQNNGVVDDSQLPKDRFSAERLKGVDSTLKIQPAKLEDSAVYLCASSPGHLSYEQYFGPGTRLTVT.

A few counts support this clone. The chain uses TRBV7-2 and TRBJ2-1; no reliable D call. This CDR3 comprises 12 residues. The germline V and J ends were trimmed by 5 bases and 3 bases, with 5 bases remaining between them. Germline V gene lookup returns CDR1 SGHTA and CDR2 FQGNSA. The CDR3 spells CASSLNYNEQFF. Written as DNA, the CDR3 is TGTGCCAGCAGCCTAAACTACAATGAGCAGTTCTTC.

The chain carries TRBV21-1 and TRBJ2-2; the table gives TRBD1 as D, unverified against the DNA. TRBV21-1 is flagged as a pseudogene. The CDR3 runs 16 residues. The CDR3 bases are TGTGCCAGCAGCCAAAATGGGGCATTGGGCACCGGGGAGCTGTTTTTT. This codes for CASSQNGALGTGELFF.

The DNA for the CDR3 is TGTGCCTGGCAGGGGGCGCGGGAAAAACTGTTTTTT. It is translated as CAWQGAREKLFF. The chain joins TRBV30 to TRBJ1-4; 8 bases map to TRBD1. This CDR3 spans 12 amino acids. Per the germline V gene, CDR1 is GTSNPN and CDR2 is SVGIG (reference sequence). The J segment lost 8 bases and the V segment lost 5 bases, leaving 4 bases of the junction unmatched.

This clone was observed a few times. The genes are TRBV6-5 and TRBJ2-7; weak D call: TRBD2 (6 bases). V dropped 1 base and J dropped 5 bases, with 12 bases sitting between them. Germline V gene data show CDR1 as MNHEY and CDR2 as SVGAGI. CDR3 length: 14 amino acids. This chain's CDR3 is CASSYFRGGNEQYF. DNA of the CDR3: TGTGCCAGCAGTTACTTTAGGGGAGGAAACGAGCAGTACTTC.